This T cell receptor beta chain was captured by sequencing in a study of beta chain features in type 1 diabetes. Study results and caveats: Type 1 diabetes patients had TCRB CDR3s that were shorter (moderately but significantly so) in all four CD4+ subsets.

The sequenced template was cDNA made from the entire isolated RNA. Using immunoSEQ multiplex PCR, the repertoire was profiled, and TCRdb retains in-frame clones only, with some absent. This repertoire shows about 650,000 clones, approximately 13% found once; its top ten account for more than 0.1%. In regard to this clone: Its cognate antigen is unknown.

Germline V gene sequence: CDR1 SGHDN, CDR2 FVKESK. J gave up 6 bases and V 4 bases, and 10 bases lay outside the gene matches. The CDR3 covers 17 residues. The J gene is TRBJ1-6, the V gene TRBV14, with 9 positions matching TRBD1. Sequencing was carried out using naive CD4+ T cells from blood. The clonotype comes from a man aged 25-40 years with type 1 diabetes. Here the CDR3 DNA reads TGTGCCAGCAGCCCCGTTCGACAGGGGGTAACTAATTCACCCCTCCACTTT. Protein sequence: CASSPVRQGVTNSPLHF.